These 4 T cell receptor beta chains came from one sample sequenced in a study of a mutant IDH1 vaccine in newly diagnosed glioma. As for time point: baseline, week 1 (first vaccination visit). The treatment was: pre-vaccination baseline after standard-of-care therapy. Method: immunoSEQ multiplex PCR; TCRdb's copy keeps in-frame clones and lacks some. The sample carries nearly 15,000 clones, roughly nine tenths recorded once. The sequencing here drew on PBMCs, taken from a glioma patient treated with radiotherapy, temozolomide or both. The source is a woman in her forties with glioma. Some clones in this sample may be carry-over from other donors' samples.

This clone was observed a single time. This chain links TRBV15 with TRBJ1-5, with D unclear. CDR3 length: 12 residues. CDR1 is LNHNV and CDR2 is YYDKDF in the germline V gene (reference sequence). The germline V and J ends were trimmed by 0 bases and 5 bases, with 2 bases remaining between them. The CDR3 spells CATSRDYQPQHF. The CDR3 bases are TGTGCCACCAGCAGAGACTATCAGCCCCAGCATTTT.

The gene calls are TRBV27 and TRBJ2-7, with D hard to call. The CDR3 is made up of 15 amino acids. Deletions cut 2 bases from V and 0 bases from J, with 11 bases between. CDR1 and CDR2 from the germline V gene are MNHEY and SMNVEV (reference sequence). This chain's CDR3 is CASSLQGTASYEQYF. The CDR3 DNA sequence: TGTGCCAGCAGTTTACAAGGAACAGCCTCCTACGAGCAGTACTTC.

The gene calls are TRBV29-1 and TRBJ2-2; D remains unclear. V lost 5 bases and J lost 2, with 6 bases in between. Germline CDR1 is SQVTM and CDR2 is ANQGSEA. This CDR3 spans 12 amino acids. CDR3 sequence reads: CSVLGNTGELFF. CDR3 nucleotides: TGCAGCGTTTTAGGAAACACCGGGGAGCTGTTTTTT.

The chain combines TRBV30 with TRBJ2-4; tentative D call: TRBD2 (6 bases). CDR1 is GTSNPN, CDR2 SVGIG, per germline (reference sequence). The CDR3 length is 13 residues. V was trimmed by 7 bases and J by 0 bases, leaving 10 bases between them. CDR3 coding DNA: TGTGCCTTGACTAGTTTAGCCAAAAACATTCAGTACTTC. It specifies CALTSLAKNIQYF. The variable domain in full, completed from reference TRBV30 and TRBJ2-4, reads SQTIHQWPATLVQPVGSPLSLECTVEGTSNPNLYWYRQAAGRGLQLLFYSVGIGQISSEVPQNLSASRPQDRQFILSSKKLLLSDSGFYLCALTSLAKNIQYFGAGTRLSVL.